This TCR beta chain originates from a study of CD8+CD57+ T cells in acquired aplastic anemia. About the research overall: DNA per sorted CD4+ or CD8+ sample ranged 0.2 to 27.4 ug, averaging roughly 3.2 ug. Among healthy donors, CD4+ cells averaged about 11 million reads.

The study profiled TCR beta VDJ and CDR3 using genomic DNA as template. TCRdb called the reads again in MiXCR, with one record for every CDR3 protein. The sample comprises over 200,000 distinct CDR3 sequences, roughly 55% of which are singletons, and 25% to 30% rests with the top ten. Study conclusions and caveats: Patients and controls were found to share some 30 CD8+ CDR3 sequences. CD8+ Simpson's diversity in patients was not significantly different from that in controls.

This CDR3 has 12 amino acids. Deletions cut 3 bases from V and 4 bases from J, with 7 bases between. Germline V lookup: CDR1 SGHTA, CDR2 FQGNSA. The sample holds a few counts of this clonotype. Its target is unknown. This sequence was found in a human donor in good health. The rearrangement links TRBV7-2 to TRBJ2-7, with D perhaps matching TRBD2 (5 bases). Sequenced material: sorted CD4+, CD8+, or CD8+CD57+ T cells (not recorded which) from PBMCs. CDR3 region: CASSFGEYEQYF. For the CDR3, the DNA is TGTGCCAGCAGCTTCGGGGAGTACGAGCAGTACTTC.